This T cell receptor beta chain derives from a study of blood T cells in healthy people across ages. Trimming cost V 6 bases and J 2 bases; bases outside gene matches: 13. Germline assignment: CDR1 DFQATT and CDR2 SNEGSKA (reference sequence). The CDR3 length is 17 residues. PCR was performed a second time for about 7 to 11 cycles using a sample-barcoded 5' primer and a J-beta primer mix. In TCRdb, the 5' RACE reads were re-called with MiXCR into one record per CDR3 protein. This table holds over 600,000 distinct CDR3 sequences, around 41% found once. Samples had at least 6.5 million PBMCs isolated from them.

The TCR originated in a man older than 75 in good health. J is TRBJ2-3 and V is TRBV20-1; 11 positions agree with TRBD2. Sample: blood. CDR3 nucleotide sequence: TGCAGTGCAGCCGGGACTAGCGGTTCCCCGGTCACAGATACGCAGTATTTT. Translation: CSAAGTSGSPVTDTQYF.